The next 20 T cell receptor beta chains were all read from a single sample in a study of blood T cell repertoires in COVID-19. The repertoire was sequenced with immunoSEQ multiplex PCR; TCRdb's copy has only in-frame clones and lacks some. The top ten hold approximately 9.9% of the sample, which has around 150,000 clones, over 70% seen once. The sequencing sample was made of PBMCs or T cells enriched from blood (not recorded which). Receptors originate from a man in his forties or fifties who had recovered from COVID-19.

The chain couples TRBV21-1 to TRBJ1-2; the table's D gene call, TRBD1, was not cross checked with the DNA. TRBV21-1 represents a pseudogene. The CDR3 has 18 residues. The CDR3 sequence: CASPYPPNRVEMAYGYTF. For the CDR3, the DNA is TGTGCCAGCCCCTACCCCCCGAACAGGGTTGAAATGGCGTATGGCTACACCTTC.

The chain employs TRBV7-3 and TRBJ2-7, with 7 bases matching TRBD2. Per germline, CDR1 SGHTA and CDR2 FQGTGA. V lost 1 base to trimming and J lost 4 bases; unmatched junction nucleotides: 4. This CDR3 is built from 14 residues. The CDR3 nucleotides read TGTGCCAGCAGCTTAAAAGCGGGGATGTACGAGCAGTACTTC. The encoded protein is CASSLKAGMYEQYF.

The sample holds a few counts of this clone. V gene TRBV6-5 combines with J gene TRBJ2-7; D gene ambiguous. The CDR3 is made up of 12 amino acids. Germline CDR1 MNHEY, CDR2 SVGAGI. Trimming stripped 7 bases from V and 0 bases from J, with 7 bases between. CDR3 nucleotide sequence: TGTGCCAGCATTTCAGGCTCCTACGAGCAGTACTTC. This gives the protein CASISGSYEQYF.

The chain joins TRBV11-1 to TRBJ2-7; TRBD1 agrees at 7 bases. V dropped 5 bases and J dropped 7; count of bases not matched to a gene: 11. Germline CDR1 SGHAT, CDR2 FQDESV (reference sequence). CDR3 length equals 14 residues. CDR3 sequence: CASSPRQGSVEQYF. The CDR3 DNA reads TGTGCCAGCAGCCCTAGACAGGGATCAGTAGAGCAGTACTTC.

This chain joins TRBV7-9 and TRBJ1-4, with 8 bases that match TRBD1. The CDR3 covers 19 residues. Germline CDR1 SEHNR, CDR2 FQNEAQ (reference sequence). The J segment lost 0 bases and the V segment lost 1 base, leaving 10 bases of the junction unmatched. CDR3 coding DNA: TGTGCCAGCAGCTTAGGCCGGACAGGGCCCATTGCAACTAATGAAAAACTGTTTTTT. Protein sequence: CASSLGRTGPIATNEKLFF.

V gene TRBV6-8 combines with J gene TRBJ1-1, with D perhaps TRBD1 (5 bases). The CDR3 loop spans 18 amino acids. V was clipped by 5 bases and J by 3 bases, with 25 bases between them. Germline CDR1 reads MNHGY; CDR2 reads SAAAGT. CDR3 region: CASSPGPGRPANHTEAFF. CDR3 bases: TGTGCCAGCAGTCCCGGGCCAGGGCGCCCTGCAAACCACACTGAAGCTTTCTTT.

The chain recombines TRBV2 with TRBJ1-2, with 8 bases identical to TRBD1. The CDR3 is made up of 14 amino acids. CDR1 and CDR2 from the germline V gene are SNHLY and FYNNEI. After removal of 1 base from V and 2 bases from J, the junction contained 0 bases not matched to a gene. This CDR3 is CASSEDRGNYGYTF. As DNA, the CDR3 is TGTGCCAGCAGTGAAGACAGGGGGAACTATGGCTACACCTTC.

The chain links TRBV2 to TRBJ1-4; D unresolved. The CDR3 totals 15 residues. Germline CDR1 SNHLY, CDR2 FYNNEI. The V end was cut by 6 bases, the J end by 0 bases, with 11 bases between. The CDR3, as DNA: TGTGCCAGCAGATTCGGGTCCGCAACTAATGAAAAACTGTTTTTT. This gives the protein CASRFGSATNEKLFF.

The chain carries TRBV25-1 and TRBJ1-1, with 8 bases matching TRBD1. The CDR3 totals 15 residues. The germline V gene encodes CDR1 MGHDK and CDR2 SYGVNS. V lost 6 bases to trimming and J lost 3 bases; unmatched junction nucleotides: 9. The CDR3 DNA follows: TGTGCCAGCAGCCTTACCAGGGGGCGCGACACTGAAGCTTTCTTT. Translation gives CASSLTRGRDTEAFF.

This sequence joins TRBV19 and TRBJ2-2, with 7 bases lining up with TRBD1. J gave up 7 bases and V 8 bases, and 4 bases lay outside the gene matches. The CDR3 covers 12 residues. Germline CDR1 LNHDA, CDR2 SQIVND (reference sequence). The CDR3 is CASQQGFGELFF. CDR3 nucleotides: TGTGCCAGTCAACAGGGGTTCGGGGAGCTGTTTTTT.

This chain joins TRBV5-4 and TRBJ1-6, with 10 positions matching TRBD1. CDR1 is SGHNT and CDR2 is YYREEE in the germline V gene (reference sequence). The CDR3 is 16 residues long. With V trimmed by 2 bases and J by 7 bases, 6 bases remained unmatched. The CDR3 spells CASSFEPGQGNSPLHF. The CDR3 bases are TGTGCCAGCAGCTTCGAACCGGGACAGGGGAATTCACCCCTCCACTTT.

The rearrangement links TRBV18 to TRBJ1-5; TRBD1 aligns across 9 bases. CDR3 length: 14 residues. Germline V lookup: CDR1 KGHSH, CDR2 LQKENI. The J segment lost 5 bases and the V segment lost 3 bases, leaving 2 bases of the junction unmatched. DNA for the CDR3: TGTGCCAGCTCACCCCGGACAGGGGATCAGCCCCAGCATTTT. Protein sequence: CASSPRTGDQPQHF. Variable domain in full (rest from reference TRBV18 and TRBJ1-5): NAGVMQNPRHLVRRRGQEARLRCSPMKGHSHVYWYRQLPEEGLKFMVYLQKENIIDESGMPKERFSAEFPKEGPSILRIQQVVRGDSAAYFCASSPRTGDQPQHFGDGTRLSIL.

The chain employs TRBV1 and TRBJ2-7; TRBD2 is taken as the D call from the table, unchecked against the DNA. TRBV1 is an annotated pseudogene. This CDR3 contains 22 residues. The CDR3 DNA sequence: TGCACCAGCAGCCAAGACCACCCGGCGCTAGCGGGAGGGCCTTACCGGGCCAACGAGCAGTACTTC. It translates to CTSSQDHPALAGGPYRANEQYF.

V gene TRBV4-1 combines with J gene TRBJ1-2; 9 bases agree with TRBD1. This CDR3 is 15 amino acids long. CDR1 MGHRA and CDR2 YSYEKL come from the germline V gene. V dropped 1 base and J dropped 4; count of bases not matched to a gene: 4. CDR3 residues: CASSQAGQGSYGYTF. The CDR3 region has the DNA TGCGCCAGCAGCCAAGCCGGACAGGGGTCCTATGGCTACACCTTC.

The rearrangement joins TRBV6-1 to TRBJ2-5; possible D gene TRBD2, 5 bases. Germline lookup yields CDR1 MNHNS and CDR2 SASEGT. The CDR3 spans 13 residues. The V end lost 3 bases, the J end lost 5 bases, and 10 bases lay between the germline ends. The CDR3, as DNA: TGTGCCAGCAGTGACCGGGAAGTGGAGACCCAGTACTTC. Protein sequence: CASSDREVETQYF.

The rearrangement joins TRBV27 to TRBJ2-7, with D possibly TRBD1 on 5 matching bases. The CDR3 covers 14 residues. Trimming removed 4 bases from V and 7 bases from J, with 17 bases in between. Looked up from germline, CDR1 is MNHEY and CDR2 is SMNVEV (reference sequence). CDR3 loop: CASSYVDREWEQYF. The CDR3 DNA follows: TGTGCCAGCAGTTACGTAGACAGAGAATGGGAGCAGTACTTC.

The chain links TRBV28 to TRBJ1-1; unclear D gene. V gave up 6 bases and J gave up 2 bases, with 4 bases separating them. Germline V CDR1 and CDR2: MDHEN, SYDVKM. CDR3 length: 11 residues. The chain's CDR3 is CASRSNTEAFF. The DNA for the CDR3 is TGTGCCAGCAGATCTAACACTGAAGCTTTCTTT.

V and J are TRBV7-2 and TRBJ2-1; 11 positions match TRBD2. Losses at the gene ends were 5 bases for V and 9 bases for J; bases not matched to a gene: 12. The length of the CDR3 is 16 residues. In germline, CDR1 is SGHTA, CDR2 FQGNSA. CDR3 region: CASSIPSGGPLSEQFF. In DNA, the CDR3 is TGTGCCAGCAGCATCCCTAGCGGGGGGCCCCTAAGTGAGCAGTTCTTC.

The table lists this clone with many counts. The chain links TRBV24-1 to TRBJ2-1; 7 bases fit TRBD2. Germline loops: CDR1 KGHDR, CDR2 SFDVKD. J gave up 7 bases and V 8 bases, and 7 bases lay outside the gene matches. The CDR3 extends over 13 amino acids. The CDR3 bases are TGTGCCACCATCGGGGGGTGGGGGAATGAGCAGTTCTTC. Its translation: CATIGGWGNEQFF.

This chain joins TRBV19 and TRBJ2-1; TRBD1 agrees at 9 bases. The CDR3 has 16 residues. Germline CDR1 reads LNHDA; CDR2 reads SQIVND (reference sequence). V shed 1 base and J 4 bases; nucleotides not matched to a gene: 5. The CDR3 reads CASSIVGTGFYNEQFF. DNA of the CDR3: TGTGCCAGTAGTATAGTCGGGACAGGGTTTTACAATGAGCAGTTCTTC.